This is a list of T cell receptor beta chains from one sample in a study of identical twins. TCRdb reprocessed the 5' RACE reads via MiXCR and lists one record per CDR3 protein. The top ten clones hold 0.85% to 1% of a sample with 700,000 or so distinct CDR3 sequences, more than 6.5% of them seen once. The sample also formed part of further work on yellow fever vaccine responses in identical twins.

The specimen was PBMCs. The source of these receptors is a woman aged 18 to 35 in good health. CDR3s include the opening cysteine and the closing phenylalanine or tryptophan. Each record gives: clone size, V gene, J gene, D gene, CDR3 protein, CDR3 DNA. The D gene is left open where the match is weak. Clone size is stated in some rows and not others, as once, few, many or a class when expanded.

size: many; V: TRBV7-2; J: TRBJ2-7; D: .; CDR3: CASSPRIIYEQYF; DNA: TGTGCCAGCAGCCCGCGAATAATCTACGAGCAGTACTTC
size: many; V: TRBV5-6; J: TRBJ2-7; D: .; CDR3: CASSGPGLGSSYEQYF; DNA: TGTGCCAGCAGCGGTCCGGGACTGGGAAGCTCCTACGAGCAGTACTTC
size: .; V: TRBV7-3; J: TRBJ2-7; D: TRBD1; CDR3: CASSSGQGADYEQYF; DNA: TGTGCCAGCAGCTCCGGACAGGGGGCGGACTACGAGCAGTACTTC
size: .; V: TRBV9; J: TRBJ1-6; D: TRBD1; CDR3: CASSGDRGDYSPLHF; DNA: TGTGCCAGCAGCGGTGACAGGGGGGATTATTCACCCCTCCACTTT
size: .; V: TRBV7-9; J: TRBJ2-1; D: TRBD1; CDR3: CASSLSIWGQENNEQFF; DNA: TGTGCCAGCAGCTTAAGTATTTGGGGACAGGAGAACAATGAGCAGTTCTTC
size: .; V: TRBV12-3/TRBV12-4; J: TRBJ1-5; D: .; CDR3: CASSFQGTPQHF; DNA: TGTGCCAGCAGTTTTCAAGGTACGCCCCAGCATTTT
size: .; V: TRBV9; J: TRBJ2-3; D: TRBD2; CDR3: CASSVGGGRSTDTQYF; DNA: TGTGCCAGCAGCGTAGGTGGCGGGAGGAGCACAGATACGCAGTATTTT
size: many; V: TRBV6-6; J: TRBJ2-7; D: .; CDR3: CASSYPPRDEQYF; DNA: TGTGCCAGCAGTTACCCCCCCAGGGACGAGCAGTACTTC
size: .; V: TRBV12-3/TRBV12-4; J: TRBJ2-1; D: .; CDR3: CASREGQRGIF; DNA: TGTGCCAGCAGGGAGGGACAGAGAGGGATCTTC
size: few; V: TRBV24-1; J: TRBJ2-2; D: .; CDR3: CATGQTNTGELFF; DNA: TGTGCCACGGGACAAACGAACACCGGGGAGCTGTTTTTT
size: few; V: TRBV25-1; J: TRBJ2-7; D: TRBD2; CDR3: CASSETRLAETSSYEQYF; DNA: TGTGCCAGCAGTGAAACTCGACTAGCGGAAACCAGCTCCTACGAGCAGTACTTC
size: .; V: TRBV6-5; J: TRBJ2-7; D: .; CDR3: CASSYRGGGSDEQYF; DNA: TGTGCCAGCAGTTACCGCGGCGGAGGATCCGACGAGCAGTACTTC
size: .; V: TRBV28; J: TRBJ1-1; D: TRBD1; CDR3: CASQRQGSTEAFF; DNA: TGTGCCAGCCAACGACAGGGGTCCACTGAAGCTTTCTTT
size: .; V: TRBV27; J: TRBJ2-5; D: TRBD2; CDR3: CASRVTSGRKGETQYF; DNA: TGTGCCAGCCGGGTAACTAGCGGGAGGAAGGGGGAGACCCAGTACTTC
size: few; V: TRBV28; J: TRBJ2-7; D: TRBD2; CDR3: CASMGGNEQYF; DNA: TGTGCCAGCATGGGGGGGAACGAGCAGTACTTC
size: many; V: TRBV12-3/TRBV12-4; J: TRBJ2-2; D: .; CDR3: CASSLIPQGGTGELFF; DNA: TGTGCCAGCAGTTTGATCCCACAGGGTGGCACCGGGGAGCTGTTTTTT
size: .; V: TRBV24-1; J: TRBJ2-1; D: .; CDR3: CATSDLPGGRQFF; DNA: TGTGCCACCAGTGATTTGCCAGGTGGGAGGCAGTTCTTC
size: many; V: TRBV9; J: TRBJ2-1; D: .; CDR3: CASSSTPGSGESYNEQFF; DNA: TGTGCCAGCAGCTCAACCCCAGGGTCGGGGGAGTCCTACAATGAGCAGTTCTTC
size: .; V: TRBV2; J: TRBJ2-1; D: .; CDR3: CASRAQDWGNNEQFF; DNA: TGTGCCAGCCGCGCTCAGGACTGGGGGAACAATGAGCAGTTCTTC
size: .; V: TRBV20-1; J: TRBJ2-7; D: TRBD1; CDR3: CSARFYEGTEQGDYEQYF; DNA: TGCAGTGCTAGATTTTACGAGGGTACGGAACAGGGGGACTACGAGCAGTACTTC
size: many; V: TRBV12-3/TRBV12-4; J: TRBJ1-1; D: .; CDR3: CASSLFSRTDTEAFF; DNA: TGTGCCAGCAGTTTATTCTCGAGGACCGACACTGAAGCTTTCTTT
size: many; V: TRBV10-2; J: TRBJ2-3; D: .; CDR3: CASSEPLPMGADTQYF; DNA: TGCGCCAGCAGTGAGCCCCTCCCCATGGGCGCAGATACGCAGTATTTT
size: .; V: TRBV5-1; J: TRBJ2-2; D: .; CDR3: CASSLVLDTGELFF; DNA: TGCGCCAGCAGCTTGGTTTTAGACACCGGGGAGCTGTTTTTT
size: few; V: TRBV20-1; J: TRBJ2-7; D: .; CDR3: CSARDRWRSPYEQYF; DNA: TGCAGTGCTAGAGATAGATGGCGCAGTCCCTACGAGCAGTACTTC
size: few; V: TRBV11-1; J: TRBJ2-6; D: .; CDR3: CASSYLGGGTLRVNVLTF; DNA: TGTGCCAGCAGCTACCTAGGGGGGGGCACCTTGAGGGTTAACGTCCTGACTTTC
size: .; V: TRBV2; J: TRBJ2-7; D: .; CDR3: CASSEGQLSYEQYF; DNA: TGTGCCAGCAGTGAAGGACAACTATCCTACGAGCAGTACTTC
size: few; V: TRBV28; J: TRBJ2-7; D: TRBD2; CDR3: CASSSVAGRRYEQYF; DNA: TGTGCCAGCAGTAGCGTAGCCGGGAGGCGGTACGAGCAGTACTTC
size: .; V: TRBV10-3; J: TRBJ2-3; D: TRBD2; CDR3: CAISGSSGREYF; DNA: TGTGCCATCAGTGGTTCTAGCGGGAGGGAGTATTTT
size: .; V: TRBV7-9; J: TRBJ2-5; D: TRBD2; CDR3: CASSQSLGLADQETQYF; DNA: TGTGCCAGCAGCCAAAGCCTTGGACTAGCGGATCAAGAGACCCAGTACTTC
size: .; V: TRBV20-1; J: TRBJ2-1; D: TRBD1; CDR3: CSAYYRGHYNEQFF; DNA: TGCAGTGCTTACTACAGGGGGCACTACAATGAGCAGTTCTTC
size: few; V: TRBV20-1; J: TRBJ1-1; D: .; CDR3: CSARDRNTEAFF; DNA: TGCAGTGCTAGAGACAGGAACACTGAAGCTTTCTTT
size: many; V: TRBV4-3; J: TRBJ2-5; D: TRBD1; CDR3: CASSQGQGSGETQYF; DNA: TGCGCCAGCAGCCAGGGACAGGGATCAGGGGAGACCCAGTACTTC
size: .; V: TRBV3-1; J: TRBJ2-5; D: .; CDR3: CASSPAVGDAQYF; DNA: TGTGCCAGCAGCCCCGCCGTGGGGGACGCCCAGTACTTC
size: few; V: TRBV7-2; J: TRBJ2-1; D: .; CDR3: CASSFDTHNEQFF; DNA: TGTGCCAGCAGCTTTGACACCCACAATGAGCAGTTCTTC
size: .; V: TRBV6-5; J: TRBJ2-5; D: TRBD1; CDR3: CASSYSRVGQGYF; DNA: TGTGCCAGCAGTTACTCGCGGGTGGGACAGGGTTACTTC